The rows below give T cell receptor beta chains drawn from one sample of a study of graft-versus-host responses after intestinal transplantation. The protocol was immunoSEQ multiplex PCR, while the TCRdb copy is restricted to in-frame clones and leaves out a portion. The sample gives around 39,000 clones, 90% to 95% of which show up once; approximately 4% is in the top ten. This specimen consisted of PBMCs, obtained 700 to 750 days after intestinal transplantation. These receptor sequences come from a human patient who received an intestinal transplant, so some T cells may come from the graft donor. Each CDR3 is given with its conserved first and last residue. The order of the fields is D gene, J gene, V gene, clone size, CDR3 protein, CDR3 DNA. The D gene is left open where the match is weak. Size is omitted from some rows. Given values are once, few, many or a class for expanded clones.

TRBD2 | TRBJ2-7 | TRBV5-1 | - | CASSFHFSGGYEQYF | TGCGCCAGCAGCTTTCACTTCAGCGGGGGCTACGAGCAGTACTTC
TRBD2 | TRBJ2-3 | TRBV5-4 | once | CASSFPSGRATDTQYF | TGTGCCAGCAGCTTCCCCAGCGGGAGGGCCACAGATACGCAGTATTTT
- | TRBJ2-7 | TRBV11-2 | - | CASSLDKATYEQYF | TGTGCCAGCAGCTTAGATAAGGCTACCTACGAGCAGTACTTC
- | TRBJ2-7 | TRBV11-1 | - | CASSHAEVSGVSYEQYF | TGTGCCAGCAGCCACGCCGAGGTCAGCGGAGTCTCGTACGAGCAGTACTTC
TRBD2 | TRBJ2-3 | TRBV9 | - | CASSITGLVADTQYF | TGTGCCAGCAGCATAACGGGACTAGTGGCAGATACGCAGTATTTT
TRBD2 | TRBJ2-1 | TRBV7-9 | - | CASSSFAGGNEQFF | TGTGCCAGCAGCTCCTTCGCGGGGGGCAATGAGCAGTTCTTC
TRBD2 | TRBJ2-1 | TRBV19 | - | CASRWGAGASYNEQFF | TGTGCCAGTAGGTGGGGAGCGGGGGCTTCCTACAATGAGCAGTTCTTC
- | TRBJ2-7 | TRBV7-2 | - | CASSLMSGPHYEQYF | TGTGCCAGCAGCTTAATGAGCGGACCCCACTACGAGCAGTACTTC
- | TRBJ2-7 | TRBV5-1 | - | CASSLDQGFPYEQYF | TGCGCCAGCAGCTTGGATCAGGGTTTCCCCTACGAGCAGTACTTC
- | TRBJ2-1 | TRBV6-1 | - | CASRTLFGGFNEQFF | TGTGCCAGCAGAACTTTGTTCGGAGGGTTCAATGAGCAGTTCTTC
- | TRBJ2-7 | TRBV10-2 | once | CASTTRGSYEQYF | TGCGCCAGCACGACTAGGGGGTCCTACGAGCAGTACTTC
- | TRBJ2-7 | TRBV27 | once | CASSLVGRGTYEQYF | TGTGCCAGCAGTTTGGTGGGTAGGGGCACCTACGAGCAGTACTTC
- | TRBJ2-7 | TRBV25-1 | - | CASSATVSTYEQYF | TGTGCCAGCAGTGCTACTGTATCGACCTACGAGCAGTACTTC
TRBD2 | TRBJ2-2 | TRBV27 | once | CASSKAGEGTGELFF | TGTGCCAGCAGTAAAGCGGGAGAGGGCACCGGGGAGCTGTTTTTT
- | TRBJ1-1 | TRBV11-2 | - | CASSLQADPGTEAFF | TGTGCCAGCAGCCTTCAAGCGGACCCTGGGACTGAAGCTTTCTTT
TRBD2 | TRBJ2-3 | TRBV10-3 | - | CAIRQGLAGVYDTQYF | TGTGCAATCCGTCAGGGACTAGCGGGGGTCTATGATACGCAGTATTTT
- | TRBJ1-2 | TRBV5-4 | - | CASSLDDYGYTF | TGTGCCAGCAGCTTGGATGACTATGGCTACACCTTC
TRBD2 | TRBJ2-7 | TRBV5-3 | - | CARSFPISYPGLAGDEQYF | TGTGCCAGAAGCTTTCCCATCTCGTATCCGGGACTAGCGGGGGACGAGCAGTACTTC
- | TRBJ1-5 | TRBV9 | - | CASSVGDSNQPQHF | TGTGCCAGCAGCGTAGGAGATAGCAATCAGCCCCAGCATTTT
TRBD1 | TRBJ2-5 | TRBV9 | - | CASSVGQGASQETQYF | TGTGCCAGCAGCGTAGGCCAGGGGGCTTCTCAAGAGACCCAGTACTTC
TRBD1 | TRBJ2-7 | TRBV10-1 | once | CASSEDGTGLYEQYF | TGCGCCAGCAGTGAAGACGGGACAGGGCTTTACGAGCAGTACTTC
- | TRBJ1-1 | TRBV27 | once | CASTSGSNTEAFF | TGTGCCAGCACATCAGGATCGAACACTGAAGCTTTCTTT
- | TRBJ2-3 | TRBV15 | - | CATSRSRTDTQYF | TGTGCCACCAGCAGATCCCGCACAGATACGCAGTATTTT
- | TRBJ1-3 | TRBV25-1 | - | CASSEYKMGSSGNTIYF | TGTGCCAGCAGTGAATATAAGATGGGATCCTCTGGAAACACCATATATTTT
- | TRBJ1-2 | TRBV11-2 | - | CASSLDPGMNYGYTF | TGTGCCAGCAGCTTAGATCCAGGGATGAACTATGGCTACACCTTC
TRBD2 | TRBJ2-7 | TRBV28 | - | CASSLDQREGLYEQYF | TGTGCCAGCAGTTTAGATCAGCGGGAGGGCCTATACGAGCAGTACTTC
- | TRBJ1-5 | TRBV10-2 | - | CASRVIGDSNQPQHF | TGCGCCAGCCGAGTAATAGGGGACAGCAATCAGCCCCAGCATTTT
- | TRBJ2-3 | TRBV21-1 | - | CASNQGQSDTQYF | TGTGCCAGCAATCAAGGACAGTCGGATACGCAGTATTTT
- | TRBJ2-3 | TRBV5-1 | - | CASSGLGGERDTQYF | TGCGCCAGCAGCGGTTTGGGGGGAGAGAGAGATACGCAGTATTTT
- | TRBJ2-2 | TRBV5-1 | - | CAGSNAGGGTGELFF | TGCGCCGGATCGAACGCAGGGGGAGGAACCGGGGAGCTGTTTTTT
- | TRBJ2-1 | TRBV29-1 | - | CSVGSLLLNNEQFF | TGCAGCGTTGGATCCCTACTGCTGAACAATGAGCAGTTCTTC
- | TRBJ2-3 | TRBV5-4 | - | CASSFLATDTQYF | TGTGCCAGCAGCTTCCTAGCTACAGATACGCAGTATTTT
- | TRBJ1-6 | TRBV13 | once | CASSLEGRSPLHF | TGTGCCAGCAGCTTAGAAGGGCGTTCACCCCTCCACTTT
- | TRBJ1-1 | TRBV6-5 | - | CASTSGGLGTEAFF | TGTGCCAGCACGTCGGGGGGGCTGGGGACTGAAGCTTTCTTT
TRBD2 | TRBJ2-2 | TRBV10-3 | once | CAIRRTSGANTGELFF | TGTGCCATCAGAAGGACTAGCGGGGCGAACACCGGGGAGCTGTTTTTT
TRBD2 | TRBJ2-7 | TRBV7-9 | - | CASSSGGLGHEQYF | TGTGCCAGCAGCTCGGGGGGACTGGGCCACGAGCAGTACTTC
- | TRBJ1-5 | TRBV7-9 | - | CASSLAKNQPQHF | TGTGCCAGCAGCTTGGCCAAGAATCAGCCCCAGCATTTT
- | TRBJ1-6 | TRBV2 | - | CASSGTNNSPLHF | TGTGCCAGCAGCGGGACAAATAATTCACCCCTCCACTTT
TRBD1 | TRBJ2-7 | TRBV12-5 | - | CASGYTATGAPYEQYF | TGTGCTAGTGGTTACACCGCGACAGGGGCTCCCTACGAGCAGTACTTC
- | TRBJ2-6 | TRBV19 | - | CASSIAGSLSGANVLTF | TGTGCCAGTAGTATCGCAGGGAGCCTCTCTGGGGCCAACGTCCTGACTTTC
- | TRBJ2-5 | TRBV4-2 | - | CASSQDPGGLQETQYF | TGTGCCAGCAGCCAAGATCCCGGGGGCCTCCAAGAGACCCAGTACTTC
- | TRBJ1-6 | TRBV9 | few | CASSVEGGRNSPLHF | TGTGCCAGCAGCGTCGAAGGGGGACGTAATTCACCCCTCCACTTT
- | TRBJ1-1 | TRBV4-1 | - | CASSQDRTAQFTEAFF | TGCGCCAGCAGCCAAGATAGGACGGCCCAGTTCACTGAAGCTTTCTTT
- | TRBJ2-5 | TRBV10-3 | - | CAISIDSRMGTQYF | TGTGCCATCAGTATAGACAGCCGTATGGGGACCCAGTACTTC
TRBD1 | TRBJ2-7 | TRBV4-1 | - | CASSQSRDRGGYEQYF | TGCGCCAGCAGCCAGTCCCGGGACAGGGGTGGCTACGAGCAGTACTTC
- | TRBJ2-7 | TRBV6-1 | - | CASSQTSYEQYF | TGTGCCAGCAGCCAGACTAGTTACGAGCAGTACTTC
TRBD2 | TRBJ2-3 | TRBV5-1 | - | CASSSGGSTDTQYF | TGCGCCAGCAGCTCCGGGGGGAGCACAGATACGCAGTATTTT
TRBD1 | TRBJ1-3 | TRBV6-4 | - | CANYRGLGGNTIYF | TGTGCCAACTACAGGGGGCTGGGTGGAAACACCATATATTTT
TRBD2 | TRBJ2-2 | TRBV6-5 | - | CASSFASGGEIRELFF | TGTGCCAGCAGTTTCGCTAGCGGGGGGGAGATCAGGGAGCTGTTTTTT
TRBD2 | TRBJ2-3 | TRBV7-3 | - | CASRTSGKDTQYF | TGTGCCAGCAGGACTAGCGGGAAAGATACGCAGTATTTT